This entry describes one TCR beta chain. No antigen is known for it. Base-call qualities are not available, and no considerably larger clone is one nucleotide away. Including cysteine and phenylalanine, the CDR3 has 12 amino acids. CDR3 DNA only is kept here, 36 bases in frame from base 1. Trimming at the junction amounts to 3 bases on V and 9 bases on J, and the germline ends lie 14 bases apart. Looking up the germline V gene (reference sequence) yields CDR1 GTSNPN and CDR2 SVGIG. TCRbeta CDR3 regions were amplified from genomic DNA using the immunoSEQ Assay, a bias-controlled multiplex PCR. As for the original processing: The number of nucleated cells in each sample was estimated from the amplification of reference gene primers within the assay. Sequence reads were collapsed and filtered to measure the absolute abundance of every unique TCRbeta CDR3 rearrangement. Productive Simpson clonality was computed per sample as the square root of Simpson's diversity index over productive rearrangements. Drawn from immuneACCESS, this table holds only the in-frame rearrangements with V and J called that TCRdb kept. Clones are partly lost; checked studies trace under half to an unresolved V gene and leave the rest unexplained. V, J and clone size reflect that table, while D and trimming were determined from the DNA. This sample holds 350,000 to 450,000 clones; roughly nine tenths were observed only once. The leading ten clones occupy about 0.86% of the sample.

In the prospective study, participants were about 18 to 95 years old, resided in fewer than 25 geographic areas of the United States, and were enrolled through a virtual design. To assign participants to cohorts, the prospective study relied on clinical history that participants themselves reported in a screening survey and a study questionnaire. Exposed participants had been in contact, within 2 weeks of entering the study, with a person who had a PCR-confirmed or clinician-diagnosed case of COVID-19. Mobile phlebotomists in the prospective study collected whole blood, serum and a nasopharyngeal or oropharyngeal swab from every participant. Prospective study participants could optionally give additional blood draws and questionnaires over a roughly two-month period. Before DNA extraction, blood samples from the prospective study were shipped at room temperature or frozen. These data originate in a study of blood T cell repertoires in COVID-19 (dated by TCRdb to 2020 to 2021). About the full investigation: Collaborator samples came from the United States, Italy and Spain and covered acute and convalescent phases of COVID-19. The samples were drawn from the first 160 participants of the ongoing ImmuneRACE study and from about 1,200 subjects provided by 6 global collaborators. The dataset comprised deeply sampled blood TCRbeta repertoires from subjects exposed to, actively infected with, or recovered from COVID-19. The material from the prospective study consisted of cDNA or gDNA derived from T cells, B-cell-depleted T cells, or PBMCs. Where available, HLA class I and class II types were taken from metadata supplied by the sample provider and were not determined by assay-based typing. A de-identified subject ID, COVID-19 status, age in years and sex were almost always included in the sample metadata. The repertoires were released in a freely available public database meant as a resource for research on the immune response to SARS-CoV-2.

Results the study describes overall, beyond this receptor: Clinical and demographic metadata were provided uncurated, with the amount varying by source and participant.

Sequenced input: PBMCs or T cells enriched from blood (not recorded which). This receptor was obtained from a woman aged 40-49 years who had been exposed to COVID-19. The chain was built from TRBV30 and TRBJ1-1; the D gene is not confidently resolved. The CDR3 region reads CAWRGNGDKAFF. The sequence in DNA is TGTGCCTGGAGAGGGAACGGGGATAAAGCTTTCTTT.